This T cell receptor (beta chain) was sequenced during a study of T cell responses to AZD1222 COVID-19 vaccine. Clones were read by immunoSEQ multiplex PCR, and TCRdb kept only the in-frame ones, dropping some. The sample lists approximately 80,000 clones, 80% to 90% occurring once. As to this clone: Its antigen is undetermined.

Overall study findings and caveats: Spike-specific TCR breadth and depth rose after two AZD1222 doses. Sampling that yielded the repertoires occurred only after the peak T cell response.

CDR1 and CDR2 (germline): SGHRS, YFSETQ. The trim removed 0 bases at V and 4 bases at J, leaving 13 bases unmatched. The CDR3 is 18 residues long. This sequence joins TRBV5-1 and TRBJ2-1; TRBD2 aligns across 7 bases. This receptor was identified in an adult who received the AZD1222 COVID-19 vaccine. The source was peripheral blood, collected 28 days after the second AZD1222 dose. CDR3 nucleotides: TGCGCCAGCAGCTTGGCCGGGTTCCGGGGGGTCGGGTACAATGAGCAGTTCTTC. Its translation is CASSLAGFRGVGYNEQFF.